The rows below give T cell receptor beta chains drawn from one sample of a study of blood T cell repertoires in COVID-19. Profiling relied on immunoSEQ multiplex PCR, and the TCRdb table lists in-frame clones only, not all of them. The sample lists a few hundred thousand clones, about 89% occurring once. Sequencing was performed on peripheral blood. The receptors here all came from a man aged 18 to 30 who had recovered from COVID-19. Each CDR3 is given with its conserved first and last residue. D genes are given only for firm matches.

TRBJ2-7 TRBV5-4 14 TRBD2 CASSTPGLDYEQYF TGTGCCAGCAGCACGCCGGGACTAGACTACGAGCAGTACTTC
TRBJ2-6 TRBV27 16 NA CASSLTPLSGANVLTF TGTGCCAGCAGTCTCACTCCCCTCTCTGGGGCCAACGTCCTGACTTTC
TRBJ2-3 TRBV10-1 11 NA CASSDRDTQYF TGCGCCAGCAGTGACCGAGATACGCAGTATTTT
TRBJ2-1 TRBV9 12 NA CASSVDLQEQFF TGTGCCAGCAGCGTTGACTTGCAGGAGCAGTTCTTC
TRBJ2-3 TRBV6-5 12 TRBD2 CASGDSGPTQYF TGTGCCAGCGGGGATAGCGGGCCTACGCAGTATTTT
TRBJ2-2 TRBV11-2 16 NA CASSPRRPRAVGELFF TGTGCCAGCAGCCCCAGACGCCCCAGGGCGGTCGGGGAGCTGTTTTTT
TRBJ1-1 TRBV7-9 13 NA CASSEEMNTEAFF TGTGCCAGCAGCGAGGAAATGAACACTGAAGCTTTCTTT
TRBJ2-7 TRBV19 11 NA CASSSTYEQYF TGTGCCAGTAGTAGTACCTACGAGCAGTACTTC
TRBJ2-3 TRBV7-3 17 TRBD2 CASSLLGTSGISDTQYF TGTGCCAGCAGTCTGCTTGGGACTAGCGGGATTTCAGATACGCAGTATTTT
TRBJ2-7 TRBV6-5 15 NA CASSYSRQGPYEQYF TGTGCCAGCAGTTACTCGCGGCAGGGCCCCTACGAGCAGTACTTC
TRBJ1-5 TRBV27 15 NA CASSPKTGFNQPQHF TGTGCCAGCAGTCCCAAGACAGGATTCAATCAGCCCCAGCATTTT
TRBJ2-7 TRBV9 13 TRBD1 CASSGPGGYEQYF TGTGCCAGCAGCGGACCAGGGGGATACGAGCAGTACTTC
TRBJ1-1 TRBV5-4 14 NA CASSQGHLNTEAFF TGTGCCAGCAGCCAGGGACATTTGAACACTGAAGCTTTCTTT
TRBJ2-2 TRBV24-1 18 TRBD2 CATSDQDTSDPNTGELFF TGTGCCACCAGTGACCAAGACACTAGCGACCCGAACACCGGGGAGCTGTTTTTT
TRBJ1-3 TRBV7-9 13 NA CASSPVFSVTIYF TGTGCCAGCAGCCCTGTTTTCTCGGTTACCATATATTTT
TRBJ2-1 TRBV15 13 NA CATGASSYNEQFF TGTGCCACCGGAGCCAGCTCCTACAATGAGCAGTTCTTC
TRBJ1-2 TRBV19 13 TRBD1 CASSTGPNYGYTF TGTGCCAGCTCGACAGGGCCCAACTATGGCTACACCTTC
TRBJ2-5 TRBV12-5 15 TRBD2 CASGSTGLAGETQYF TGTGCTAGTGGTTCTACAGGACTAGCTGGAGAGACCCAGTACTTC
TRBJ1-3 TRBV12-3/TRBV12-4 13 NA CASSFGGGNTIYF TGTGCCAGCAGTTTTGGAGGTGGAAACACCATATATTTT